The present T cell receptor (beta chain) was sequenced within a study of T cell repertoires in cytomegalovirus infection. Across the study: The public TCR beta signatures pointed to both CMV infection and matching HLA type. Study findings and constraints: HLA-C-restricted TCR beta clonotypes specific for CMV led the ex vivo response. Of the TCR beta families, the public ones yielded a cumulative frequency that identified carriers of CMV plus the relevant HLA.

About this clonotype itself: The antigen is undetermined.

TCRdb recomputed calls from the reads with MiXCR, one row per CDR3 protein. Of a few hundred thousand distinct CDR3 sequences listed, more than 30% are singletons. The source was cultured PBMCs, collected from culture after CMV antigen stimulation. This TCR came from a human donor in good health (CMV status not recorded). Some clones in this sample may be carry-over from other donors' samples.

CDR3 loop: CASSASAKPYNEQFF. CDR3 in DNA: TGTGCCAGCAGTGCGTCGGCGAAACCTTACAATGAGCAGTTCTTC. J is TRBJ2-1 and V is TRBV27; D is unclear. Germline lookup yields CDR1 MNHEY and CDR2 SMNVEV (reference sequence). Trimming took off 5 bases at V and 4 bases at J, with 15 bases between the two ends. This CDR3 contains 15 residues.